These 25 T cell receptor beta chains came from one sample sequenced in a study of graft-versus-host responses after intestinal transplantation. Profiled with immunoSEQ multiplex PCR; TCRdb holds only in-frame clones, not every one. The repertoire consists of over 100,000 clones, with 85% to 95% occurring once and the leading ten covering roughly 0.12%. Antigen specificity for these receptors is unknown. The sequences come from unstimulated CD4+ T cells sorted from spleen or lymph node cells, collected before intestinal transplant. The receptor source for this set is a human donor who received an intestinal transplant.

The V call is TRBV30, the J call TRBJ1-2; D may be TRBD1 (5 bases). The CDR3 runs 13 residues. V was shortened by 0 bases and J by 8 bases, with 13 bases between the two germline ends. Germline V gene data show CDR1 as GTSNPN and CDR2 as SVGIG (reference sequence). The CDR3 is CAWSVRGGRGYTF. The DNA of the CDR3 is TGTGCCTGGAGTGTACGGGGGGGTCGGGGCTACACCTTC. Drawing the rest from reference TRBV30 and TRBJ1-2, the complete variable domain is SQTIHQWPATLVQPVGSPLSLECTVEGTSNPNLYWYRQAAGRGLQLLFYSVGIGQISSEVPQNLSASRPQDRQFILSSKKLLLSDSGFYLCAWSVRGGRGYTFGSGTRLTVV.

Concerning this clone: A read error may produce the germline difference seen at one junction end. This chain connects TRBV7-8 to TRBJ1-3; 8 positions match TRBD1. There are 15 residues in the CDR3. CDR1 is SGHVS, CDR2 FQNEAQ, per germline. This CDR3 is CASSSAHPLQGERKF. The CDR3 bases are TGTGCCAGCAGCTCCGCTCACCCCCTACAGGGGGAACGAAAATTT.

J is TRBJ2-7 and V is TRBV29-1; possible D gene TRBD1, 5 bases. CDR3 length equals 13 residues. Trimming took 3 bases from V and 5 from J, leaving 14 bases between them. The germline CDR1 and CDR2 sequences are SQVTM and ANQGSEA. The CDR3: CSVEGPAGNEQYF. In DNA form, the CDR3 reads TGCAGCGTTGAGGGGCCAGCTGGGAACGAGCAGTACTTC.

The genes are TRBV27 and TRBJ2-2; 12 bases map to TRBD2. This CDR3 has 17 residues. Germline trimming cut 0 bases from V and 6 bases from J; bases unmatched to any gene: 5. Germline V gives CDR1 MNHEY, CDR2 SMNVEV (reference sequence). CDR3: CASSLSRLAGEAGELFF. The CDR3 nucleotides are TGTGCCAGCAGTTTATCTCGACTAGCGGGAGAGGCCGGGGAGCTGTTTTTT.

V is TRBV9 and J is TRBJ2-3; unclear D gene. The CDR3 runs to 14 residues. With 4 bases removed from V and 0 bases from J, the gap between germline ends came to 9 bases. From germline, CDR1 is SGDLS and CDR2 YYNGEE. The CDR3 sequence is CASSLFSSTDTQYF. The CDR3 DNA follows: TGTGCCAGCAGCTTATTTTCGAGCACAGATACGCAGTATTTT.

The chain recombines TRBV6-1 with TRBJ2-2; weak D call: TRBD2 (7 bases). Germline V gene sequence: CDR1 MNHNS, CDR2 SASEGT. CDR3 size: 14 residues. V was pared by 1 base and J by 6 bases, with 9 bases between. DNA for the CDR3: TGTGCCAGCAGTGAAGGGGGGGGCGCCGGGGAGCTGTTTTTT. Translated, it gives CASSEGGGAGELFF.

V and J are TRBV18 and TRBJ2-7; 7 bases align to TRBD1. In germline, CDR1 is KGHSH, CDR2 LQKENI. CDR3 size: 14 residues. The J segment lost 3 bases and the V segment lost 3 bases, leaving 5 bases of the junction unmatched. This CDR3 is CASSPRQGYYEQYF. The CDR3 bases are TGTGCCAGCTCACCGCGACAGGGTTACTACGAGCAGTACTTC.

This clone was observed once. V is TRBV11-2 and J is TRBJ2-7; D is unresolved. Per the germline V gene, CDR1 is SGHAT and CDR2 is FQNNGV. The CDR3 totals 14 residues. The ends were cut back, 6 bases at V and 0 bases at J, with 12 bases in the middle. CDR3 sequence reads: CASSPRTTSYEQYF. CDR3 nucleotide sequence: TGTGCCAGCAGTCCTAGGACGACCTCCTACGAGCAGTACTTC.

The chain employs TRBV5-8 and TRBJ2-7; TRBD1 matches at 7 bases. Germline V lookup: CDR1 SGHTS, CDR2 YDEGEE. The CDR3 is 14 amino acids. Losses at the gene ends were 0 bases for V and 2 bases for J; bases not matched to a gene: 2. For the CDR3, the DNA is TGTGCCAGCAGCTTGGGGGACAGCGCCTACGAGCAGTACTTC. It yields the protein CASSLGDSAYEQYF.

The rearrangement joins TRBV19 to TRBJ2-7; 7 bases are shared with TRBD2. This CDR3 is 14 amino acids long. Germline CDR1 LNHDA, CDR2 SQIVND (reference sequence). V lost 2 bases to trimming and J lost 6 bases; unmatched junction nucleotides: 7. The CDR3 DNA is TGTGCCAGTAGTATAAGCGGGAAGGTCCCCGAGCAGTACTTC. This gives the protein CASSISGKVPEQYF.

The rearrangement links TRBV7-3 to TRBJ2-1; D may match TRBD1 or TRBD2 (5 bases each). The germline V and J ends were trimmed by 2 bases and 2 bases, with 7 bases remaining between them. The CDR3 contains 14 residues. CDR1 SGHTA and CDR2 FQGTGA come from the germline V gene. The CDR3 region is CASSLLGAYNEQFF. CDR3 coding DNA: TGTGCCAGCAGCTTATTGGGGGCCTACAATGAGCAGTTCTTC.

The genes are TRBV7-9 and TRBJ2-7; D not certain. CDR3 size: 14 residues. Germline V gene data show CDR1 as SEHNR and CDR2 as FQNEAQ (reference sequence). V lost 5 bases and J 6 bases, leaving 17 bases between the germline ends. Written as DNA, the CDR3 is TGTGCCAGCAGCCCTGACTCCGGAATCTCCGAGCAGTACTTC. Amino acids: CASSPDSGISEQYF.

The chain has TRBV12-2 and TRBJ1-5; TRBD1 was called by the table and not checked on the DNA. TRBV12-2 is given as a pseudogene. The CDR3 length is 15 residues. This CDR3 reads CASRLGFRGRQPQHF. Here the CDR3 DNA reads TGTGCAAGTCGCTTAGGCTTCAGGGGACGACAGCCCCAGCATTTT.

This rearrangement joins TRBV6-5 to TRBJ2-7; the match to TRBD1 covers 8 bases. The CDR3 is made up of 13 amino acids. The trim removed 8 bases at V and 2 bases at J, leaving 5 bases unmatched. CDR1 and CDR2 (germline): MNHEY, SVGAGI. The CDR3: CASAGTGPYEQYF. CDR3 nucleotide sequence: TGTGCCAGCGCTGGGACAGGTCCCTACGAGCAGTACTTC.

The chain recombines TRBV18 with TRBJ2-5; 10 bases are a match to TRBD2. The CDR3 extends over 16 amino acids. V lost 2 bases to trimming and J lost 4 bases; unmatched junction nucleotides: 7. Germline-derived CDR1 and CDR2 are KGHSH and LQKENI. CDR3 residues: CASSPSASGSSETQYF. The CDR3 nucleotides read TGTGCCAGCTCACCATCCGCTAGCGGGAGTTCAGAGACCCAGTACTTC.

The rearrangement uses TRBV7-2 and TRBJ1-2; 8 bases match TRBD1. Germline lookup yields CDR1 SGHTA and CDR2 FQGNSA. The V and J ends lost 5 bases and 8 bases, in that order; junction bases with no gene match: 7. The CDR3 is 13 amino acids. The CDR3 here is CASSDAGGVGYTF. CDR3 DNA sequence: TGTGCCAGCAGCGACGCAGGGGGCGTAGGCTACACCTTC.

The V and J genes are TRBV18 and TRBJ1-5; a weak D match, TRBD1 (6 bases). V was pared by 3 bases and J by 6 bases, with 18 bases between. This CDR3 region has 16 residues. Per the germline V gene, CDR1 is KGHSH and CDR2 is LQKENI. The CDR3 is CASSPRVGGAGQPQHF. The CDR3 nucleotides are TGTGCCAGCTCACCTCGGGTTGGGGGCGCAGGTCAGCCCCAGCATTTT.

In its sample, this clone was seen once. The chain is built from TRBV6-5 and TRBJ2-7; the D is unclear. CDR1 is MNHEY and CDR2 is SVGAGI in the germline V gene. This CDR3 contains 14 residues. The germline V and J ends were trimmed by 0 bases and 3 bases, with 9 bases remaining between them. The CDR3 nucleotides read TGTGCCAGCAGTTACTCATCAGAACTCTACGAGCAGTACTTC. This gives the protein CASSYSSELYEQYF.

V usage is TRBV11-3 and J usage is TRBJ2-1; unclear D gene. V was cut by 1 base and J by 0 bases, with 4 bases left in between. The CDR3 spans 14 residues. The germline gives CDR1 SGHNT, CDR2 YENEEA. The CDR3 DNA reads TGTGCCAGCAGCTTAGGACTCTCCTACAATGAGCAGTTCTTC. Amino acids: CASSLGLSYNEQFF.

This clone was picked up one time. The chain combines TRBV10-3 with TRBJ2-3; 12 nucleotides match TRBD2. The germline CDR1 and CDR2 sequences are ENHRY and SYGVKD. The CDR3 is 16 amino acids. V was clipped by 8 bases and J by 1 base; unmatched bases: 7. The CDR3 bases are TGTGCCATCTCTGAGGGACTAGCGGGCGGCACAGATACGCAGTATTTT. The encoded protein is CAISEGLAGGTDTQYF.

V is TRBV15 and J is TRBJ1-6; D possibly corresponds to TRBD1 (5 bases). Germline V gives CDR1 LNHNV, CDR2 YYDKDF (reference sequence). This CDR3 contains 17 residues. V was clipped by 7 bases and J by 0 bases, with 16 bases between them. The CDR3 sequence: CATTLGARSSYNSPLHF. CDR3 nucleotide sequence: TGTGCCACCACCCTTGGGGCGAGGAGCTCCTATAATTCACCCCTCCACTTT.

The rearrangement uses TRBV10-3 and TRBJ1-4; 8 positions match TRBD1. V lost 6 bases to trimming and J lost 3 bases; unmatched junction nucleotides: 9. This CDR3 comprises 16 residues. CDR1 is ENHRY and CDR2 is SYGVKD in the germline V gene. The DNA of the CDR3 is TGTGCCATCAGGGACCCCCGGACAGGGTCTAATGAAAAACTGTTTTTT. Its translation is CAIRDPRTGSNEKLFF.

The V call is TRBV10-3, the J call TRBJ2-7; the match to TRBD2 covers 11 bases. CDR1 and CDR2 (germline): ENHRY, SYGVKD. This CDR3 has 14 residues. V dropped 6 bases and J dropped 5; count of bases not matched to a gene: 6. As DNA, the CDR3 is TGTGCCATCAGCCCCGGACTAGCGGGTGACGAGCAGTACTTC. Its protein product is CAISPGLAGDEQYF.

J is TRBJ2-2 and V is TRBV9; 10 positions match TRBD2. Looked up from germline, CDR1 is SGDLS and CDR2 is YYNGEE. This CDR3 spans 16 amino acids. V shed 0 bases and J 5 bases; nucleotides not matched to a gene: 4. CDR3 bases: TGTGCCAGCAGCGTAGCCGCTAGCGGGAGAACCGGGGAGCTGTTTTTT. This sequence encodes CASSVAASGRTGELFF.

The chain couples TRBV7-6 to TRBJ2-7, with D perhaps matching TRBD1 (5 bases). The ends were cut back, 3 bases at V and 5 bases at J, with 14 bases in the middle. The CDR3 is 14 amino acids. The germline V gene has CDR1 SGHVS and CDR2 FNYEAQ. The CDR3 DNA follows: TGTGCCAGCAGCTTTTCGCAGGGAAGAGACGAGCAGTACTTC. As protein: CASSFSQGRDEQYF.